This T cell receptor beta chain derives from a study of blood T cell repertoires in COVID-19. Libraries were prepared by immunoSEQ multiplex PCR; TCRdb keeps only in-frame clonotypes and omits some of them. This sample has about 110,000 clones, with around 91% found just once. This clone was recorded only once. Germline V gene data show CDR1 as SGHDT and CDR2 as YYEEEE. The V gene lost 0 bases and the J gene lost 2 bases, with 12 bases spanning the gap. The CDR3 is made up of 15 amino acids. This receptor was taken from a woman of 80 years or more with acute or convalescent COVID-19. Input material: peripheral blood. The chain uses TRBV5-6 and TRBJ2-7, with D possibly matching TRBD1 (6 bases). CDR3 nucleotides: TGTGCCAGCAGCTTGGTTTGGGGGCTGGCCTACGAGCAGTACTTC. Its translation is CASSLVWGLAYEQYF.